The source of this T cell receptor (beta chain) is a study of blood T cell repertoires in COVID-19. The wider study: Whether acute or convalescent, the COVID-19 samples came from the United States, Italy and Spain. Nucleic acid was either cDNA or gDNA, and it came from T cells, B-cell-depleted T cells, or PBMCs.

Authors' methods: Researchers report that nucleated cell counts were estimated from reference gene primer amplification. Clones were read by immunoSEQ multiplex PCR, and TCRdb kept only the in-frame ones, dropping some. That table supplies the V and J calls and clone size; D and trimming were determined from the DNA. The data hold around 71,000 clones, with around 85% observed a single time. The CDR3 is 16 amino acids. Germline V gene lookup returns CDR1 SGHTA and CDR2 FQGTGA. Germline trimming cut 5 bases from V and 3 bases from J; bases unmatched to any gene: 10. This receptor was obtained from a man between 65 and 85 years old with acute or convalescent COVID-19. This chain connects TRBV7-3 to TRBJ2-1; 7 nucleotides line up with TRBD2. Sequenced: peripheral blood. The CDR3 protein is CASSPRLAEFYNEQFF. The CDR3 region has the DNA TGTGCCAGCAGCCCCCGACTAGCAGAATTCTACAATGAGCAGTTCTTC.